A single sample is the source of the 7 T cell receptor beta chains below, sequenced in a study of molecular identifiers for immune sequencing clone quantification. MiXCR, applied by TCRdb to the PCR reads, yields one record per CDR3 protein. The sample contains about 35,000 distinct CDR3 sequences, approximately 19% of which appear only once. The sample taken for sequencing was naive CD8+ T cells from blood, with Jurkat cell RNA spiked in. This sample's subset: FACS-sorted CD8+CD4-CCR7+CD45RA+ naive T cells. The source of these receptors is a human donor in good health. Some libraries in this study had Jurkat cell RNA spiked in.

There are many counts of this clonotype. The chain recombines TRBV12-3 or TRBV12-4 with TRBJ2-3, with D hard to call. With 3 bases removed from V and 6 bases from J, the gap between germline ends came to 13 bases. This CDR3 region has 14 residues. CDR3 sequence reads: CASSLDGSPDTQYF. The CDR3 coding sequence is TGTGCCAGCAGTTTGGACGGGTCGCCTGATACGCAGTATTTT.

Points on this clonotype: This could be a read error, since a much larger clone is one nucleotide away. The chain couples TRBV7-6 to TRBJ1-6; D is undetermined. The germline CDR1 and CDR2 sequences are SGHVS and FNYEAQ. The CDR3 has 15 residues. The CDR3 DNA reads TGTGCCAGCAGCGTAGCACCGGACGGTATTTCACCCCTCCACTTT. Translated: CASSVAPDGISPLHF.

This clonotype was found many times. This sequence joins TRBV6-5 and TRBJ2-3; 7 nucleotides line up with TRBD2. CDR3 length equals 18 residues. V lost 1 base, J lost 4 bases, and 14 bases stayed unmatched. CDR1 and CDR2 (germline): MNHEY, SVGAGI. Here the CDR3 DNA reads TGTGCCAGCAGTTACTTTTCTCCGGCTAGCGGTAGCGCAGATACGCAGTATTTT. This translates into CASSYFSPASGSADTQYF.

Comment on this clonotype: A read error may account for a junction end that differs from germline. The chain uses TRBV15 and TRBJ1-3, with D unresolved. The CDR3 is made up of 14 amino acids. The germline V gene encodes CDR1 LNHNV and CDR2 YYDKDF (reference sequence). The CDR3 coding sequence is TGTGCCACCAGCAGAGATCTTGGCCCCGGTACCATACATTTT. Translation gives CATSRDLGPGTIHF.

This clonotype showed up just a few times. The rearrangement joins TRBV11-2 to TRBJ1-6; D not resolved. This CDR3 comprises 15 residues. Trimming took off 3 bases at V and 9 bases at J, with 15 bases between the two ends. Germline V gene lookup returns CDR1 SGHAT and CDR2 FQNNGV. This CDR3 reads CASSLGGDLTSPLHF. DNA for the CDR3: TGTGCCAGCAGCTTGGGTGGAGACTTAACTTCACCCCTCCACTTT.

This clonotype was counted ten times or more. The chain's CDR3 is CASSLELGLAYNEQFF. Written as DNA, the CDR3 is TGTGCCAGCAGCTTAGAGCTGGGACTAGCCTACAATGAGCAGTTCTTC. The chain recombines TRBV7-2 with TRBJ2-1, with TRBD2 matching over 8 bases. V was clipped by 1 base and J by 2 bases; unmatched bases: 4. The germline V gene has CDR1 SGHTA and CDR2 FQGNSA. The CDR3 contains 16 residues.

This clonotype was seen at least ten times. The chain employs TRBV20-1 and TRBJ2-1, with no clear D. The ends were cut back, 0 bases at V and 7 bases at J, with 7 bases in the middle. Germline CDR1 and CDR2: DFQATT and SNEGSKA (reference sequence). CDR3 length: 12 amino acids. The CDR3 sequence: CSARDWGNEQFF. As DNA, the CDR3 is TGCAGTGCTAGAGATTGGGGTAATGAGCAGTTCTTC.